The source of this TCR beta chain is a study of shared T cell receptors in the human thymus. Profiled with immunoSEQ multiplex PCR; TCRdb holds only in-frame clones, not every one. The repertoire holds more than 300,000 clones, with 85% to 95% as singletons. Germline CDR1 reads SGDLS; CDR2 reads YYNGEE. This CDR3 is built from 14 residues. V lost 3 bases to trimming and J lost 4 bases, with 12 bases between them. The sequenced sample was thymocytes. V gene TRBV9 combines with J gene TRBJ2-3, with D perhaps being TRBD1 or TRBD2 (5 bases each). This TCR came from a human donor. DNA of the CDR3: TGTGCCAGCAGCGCCGTTGGGACGTCAGATACGCAGTATTTT. It yields the protein CASSAVGTSDTQYF.